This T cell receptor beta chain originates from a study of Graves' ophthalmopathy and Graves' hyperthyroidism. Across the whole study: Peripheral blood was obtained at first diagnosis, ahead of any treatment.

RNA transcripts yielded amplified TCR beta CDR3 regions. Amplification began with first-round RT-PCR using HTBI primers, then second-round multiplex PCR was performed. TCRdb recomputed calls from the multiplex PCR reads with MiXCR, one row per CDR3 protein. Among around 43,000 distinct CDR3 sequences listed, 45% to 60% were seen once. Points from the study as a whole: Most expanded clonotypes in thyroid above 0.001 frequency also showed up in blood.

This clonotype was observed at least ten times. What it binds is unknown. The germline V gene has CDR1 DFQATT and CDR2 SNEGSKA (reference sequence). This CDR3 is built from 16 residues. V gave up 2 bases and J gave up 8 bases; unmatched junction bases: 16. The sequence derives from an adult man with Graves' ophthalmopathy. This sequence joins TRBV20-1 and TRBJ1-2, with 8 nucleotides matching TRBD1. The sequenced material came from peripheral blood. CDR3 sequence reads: CSARNTAGGSEYGYTF. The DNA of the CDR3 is TGCAGTGCTAGAAATACTGCAGGGGGCTCTGAGTACGGCTACACCTTC.